This entry lists 28 T cell receptor beta chains sequenced from one sample in a study of blood T cell repertoires in COVID-19 (dated by TCRdb to the early 2020s). Library prep was done by the immunoSEQ multiplex PCR assay. Held by TCRdb, this immuneACCESS table contains in-frame sequences only and omits some clones. Under half of the omission traces to an unresolved V gene where checked; the cause of the rest is unknown. The sample data list about 430,000 clones, and about 88% of these were observed just once. The ten top clones hold roughly 1.4% of the sample. The sample was PBMCs or T cells enriched from blood (not recorded which). The receptors here all came from a woman aged 18-29 years who had been exposed to COVID-19.

The V call is TRBV5-4, the J call TRBJ1-3, with D hard to call. Per germline, CDR1 SGHNT and CDR2 YYREEE (reference sequence). V was pared by 6 bases and J by 1 base, with 11 bases between. There are 14 residues in the CDR3. The CDR3 DNA reads as TGTGCCAGCACCTCAGAATGGTCTGGAAACACCATATATTTT. Translating it yields CASTSEWSGNTIYF.

This clone showed up just once. The rearrangement links TRBV5-1 to TRBJ1-4; D is undetermined. Germline-derived CDR1 and CDR2 are SGHRS and YFSETQ. This CDR3 spans 14 amino acids. Deletions cut 4 bases from V and 7 bases from J, with 14 bases between. The CDR3 nucleotides read TGCGCCAGCAGCGCTGGCAGCGACCGTGAAAAACTGTTTTTT. Translated, it gives CASSAGSDREKLFF. Full variable domain (rest looked up from reference TRBV5-1 and TRBJ1-4): KAGVTQTPRYLIKTRGQQVTLSCSPISGHRSVSWYQQTPGQGLQFLFEYFSETQRNKGNFPGRFSGRQFSNSRSEMNVSTLELGDSALYLCASSAGSDREKLFFGSGTQLSVL.

This clone was seen a handful of times. This chain connects TRBV5-5 to TRBJ2-7; D is possibly TRBD1 (6 bases). The CDR3 spans 15 residues. The ends were cut back, 0 bases at V and 1 base at J, with 11 bases in the middle. Germline CDR1 SGHKS, CDR2 YYEKEE (reference sequence). The CDR3 DNA sequence: TGTGCCAGCAGCTTGGAGACAGGTCTTTCCTACGAGCAGTACTTC. It encodes CASSLETGLSYEQYF.

This clone has only one observation. DNA of the CDR3: TGTGCCAGCAGTTCCGACCCCGTCAGCGTTCCTTCCTACGAGCAGTACTTC. It translates to CASSSDPVSVPSYEQYF. The chain employs TRBV6-2 or TRBV6-3 and TRBJ2-7; D is undetermined. Germline values: CDR1 MNHEY, CDR2 SVGEGT. CDR3 size: 17 residues. The V end lost 4 bases, the J end lost 1 base, and 20 bases lay between the germline ends.

This chain connects TRBV24-1 to TRBJ2-1, with 8 nucleotides matching TRBD2. With 8 bases clipped from V and 7 bases from J, the junction kept 9 bases outside the gene matches. The CDR3 is made up of 14 amino acids. CDR1 and CDR2 (germline): KGHDR, SFDVKD. The CDR3 DNA reads TGTGCCACCAACAAACGGGGGGGCTCGAATGAGCAGTTCTTC. This encodes CATNKRGGSNEQFF.

The V and J genes are TRBV11-1 and TRBJ2-7; D remains unclear. The CDR3 has 13 residues. Trimming left V 1 base short and J 0 bases short, with 4 bases between. CDR1 is SGHAT and CDR2 is FQDESV in the germline V gene (reference sequence). CDR3 coding DNA: TGTGCCAGCAGCTTAGGGGCCTCCTACGAGCAGTACTTC. Amino acids: CASSLGASYEQYF.

The chain joins TRBV6-5 to TRBJ1-4; D not certain. CDR1 and CDR2 from the germline V gene are MNHEY and SVGAGI. The CDR3 extends over 15 amino acids. Trimming shortened V by 6 bases and J by 5 bases, and 16 bases separated the two germline ends. This chain's CDR3 is CASSYRRLTNEKLFF. CDR3 coding DNA: TGTGCCAGCAGCTACCGGCGGCTCACCAATGAAAAACTGTTTTTT.

This rearrangement joins TRBV18 to TRBJ2-5, with 9 bases aligning to TRBD1. This CDR3 contains 14 residues. Per the germline V gene, CDR1 is KGHSH and CDR2 is LQKENI. V was pared by 5 bases and J by 4 bases, with 5 bases of the junction left unmatched. The CDR3 DNA is TGTGCCAGCTCAAACCGGGACAGGGCAGAGACCCAGTACTTC. Protein sequence: CASSNRDRAETQYF.

The chain employs TRBV19 and TRBJ2-6; 9 positions match TRBD1. Per germline, CDR1 LNHDA and CDR2 SQIVND (reference sequence). CDR3 length equals 17 residues. The trim removed 5 bases at V and 0 bases at J, leaving 5 bases unmatched. The CDR3 DNA is TGTGCCAGTAGTGTGGACAGGGGTAGCTCTGGGGCCAACGTCCTGACTTTC. Translation: CASSVDRGSSGANVLTF.

V gene TRBV19 combines with J gene TRBJ1-6, with no clear D. The CDR3 length is 16 residues. The V end lost 6 bases, the J end lost 8 bases, and 20 bases lay between the germline ends. Germline V lookup: CDR1 LNHDA, CDR2 SQIVND (reference sequence). CDR3 nucleotides: TGTGCCAGTAGGATGGCAGGACTCCTGCGGGATTCACCCCTCCACTTT. It translates to CASRMAGLLRDSPLHF.

The chain recombines TRBV6-1 with TRBJ2-1; D is possibly TRBD1 (5 bases). The CDR3 runs to 17 residues. Trimming shortened V by 3 bases and J by 5 bases, and 20 bases separated the two germline ends. CDR1 is MNHNS, CDR2 SASEGT, per germline. The CDR3 reads CASSERQLPVPDNEQFF. The CDR3 DNA is TGTGCCAGCAGTGAGAGACAGCTCCCTGTTCCCGACAATGAGCAGTTCTTC.

This chain uses TRBV28 with TRBJ1-2; 9 bases align to TRBD1. CDR3 length: 15 amino acids. V dropped 4 bases and J dropped 2; count of bases not matched to a gene: 5. The V gene's germline CDR1 is MDHEN and CDR2 SYDVKM. The CDR3 region is CASSSGQGRNYGYTF. CDR3 coding DNA: TGTGCCAGCAGTTCGGGACAGGGACGAAACTATGGCTACACCTTC.

The chain has TRBV28 and TRBJ2-7; 9 nucleotides agree with TRBD1. Trimming at V came to 6 bases and at J to 0 bases, leaving 9 bases not matched to a gene. The germline CDR1 and CDR2 sequences are MDHEN and SYDVKM. The CDR3 sequence is 16 residues long. In DNA, the CDR3 is TGTGCCAGCAGATCCCTTGGGACAGGGAGCTCCTACGAGCAGTACTTC. It specifies CASRSLGTGSSYEQYF.

On this clone: Other nucleotide sequences from this sample produce the same CDR3. This rearrangement joins TRBV6-5 to TRBJ2-1; 7 positions agree with TRBD1. CDR3 size: 15 residues. Germline V CDR1 and CDR2: MNHEY, SVGAGI. The V segment lost 2 bases and the J segment 0 bases; nucleotides outside the gene matches: 1. The CDR3 reads CASSYRDSSYNEQFF. CDR3 sequence (DNA): TGTGCCAGCAGTTACCGGGACAGCTCCTACAATGAGCAGTTCTTC.

The gene calls are TRBV5-4 and TRBJ2-1, with 7 bases matching TRBD2. V trimming: 0 bases; J trimming: 7 bases; junction bases outside the gene matches: 7. This CDR3 contains 15 residues. Germline values: CDR1 SGHNT, CDR2 YYREEE (reference sequence). CDR3 in amino acids: CASSLGLAAKNEQFF. The CDR3 DNA reads TGTGCCAGCAGCTTGGGTCTAGCGGCAAAAAATGAGCAGTTCTTC.

V is TRBV3-1 (or the pseudogene TRBV3-2) and J is TRBJ2-1; 8 bases agree with TRBD1. The germline V gene has CDR1 LGHDT and CDR2 YNNKEL (reference sequence). This CDR3 is built from 12 residues. V lost 5 bases to trimming and J lost 10 bases; unmatched junction nucleotides: 4. The CDR3 spells CASSAGGYEQFF. CDR3 nucleotides: TGTGCCAGCAGCGCAGGGGGCTACGAGCAGTTCTTC.

This chain connects TRBV14 to TRBJ1-3; D is unresolved. The CDR3 covers 15 residues. The V gene's germline CDR1 is SGHDN and CDR2 FVKESK. The V and J ends lost 4 bases and 0 bases respectively, with 10 bases between them. This CDR3 is CASSPARSSGNTIYF. CDR3 coding DNA: TGTGCCAGCAGCCCCGCTAGGAGCTCTGGAAACACCATATATTTT.

This chain uses TRBV28 with TRBJ1-1; D gene unclear. V dropped 3 bases and J dropped 2 bases, with 7 bases sitting between them. The CDR3 consists of 13 residues. Germline V gene data show CDR1 as MDHEN and CDR2 as SYDVKM. Here the CDR3 DNA reads TGTGCCAGCAGTTTTAGGAGAAACACTGAAGCTTTCTTT. Amino acids: CASSFRRNTEAFF.

The V call is TRBV18, the J call TRBJ2-7, with TRBD1 matching 9 bases. Unmatched junction bases numbered 4, after V lost 3 bases and J lost 4 bases. From germline, CDR1 is KGHSH and CDR2 LQKENI. The CDR3 length is 14 residues. The DNA of the CDR3 is TGTGCCAGCTCACCGACAGGGGGAGGGTACGAGCAGTACTTC. This translates into CASSPTGGGYEQYF.

The genes are TRBV5-1 and TRBJ1-6; the D gene is possibly TRBD1 (6 bases). Trimming pared 5 bases from V and 5 bases from J, leaving 20 bases between. CDR1 and CDR2 from the germline V gene are SGHRS and YFSETQ. This CDR3 region has 17 residues. The CDR3 is CASRYYRDPEDNSPLHF. CDR3 sequence (DNA): TGCGCCAGCAGGTATTACAGGGACCCGGAGGATAATTCACCCCTCCACTTT. Together with reference TRBV5-1 and TRBJ1-6, the CDR3 gives the full variable domain: KAGVTQTPRYLIKTRGQQVTLSCSPISGHRSVSWYQQTPGQGLQFLFEYFSETQRNKGNFPGRFSGRQFSNSRSEMNVSTLELGDSALYLCASRYYRDPEDNSPLHFGNGTRLTVT.

The chain has TRBV9 and TRBJ2-1; 9 nucleotides line up with TRBD2. V trimming: 0 bases; J trimming: 2 bases; junction bases outside the gene matches: 6. Germline-derived CDR1 and CDR2 are SGDLS and YYNGEE. The CDR3 totals 17 residues. In DNA form, the CDR3 reads TGTGCCAGCAGCGTAGCTCAACTAGCGGGCACCTACAATGAGCAGTTCTTC. This codes for CASSVAQLAGTYNEQFF.

This chain connects TRBV5-8 to TRBJ1-6; 11 bases fit TRBD1. Germline V CDR1 and CDR2: SGHTS, YDEGEE. V shed 0 bases, J shed 7 bases, and the junction held 3 bases outside the gene matches. CDR3 length: 16 amino acids. CDR3 DNA sequence: TGTGCCAGCAGCTTGGGGGACAGGGGGAAGAATTCACCCCTCCACTTT. This encodes CASSLGDRGKNSPLHF. Supplemented by reference TRBV5-8 and TRBJ1-6, the full variable domain reads EAGVTQSPTHLIKTRGQQATLRCSPISGHTSVYWYQQALGLGLQFLLWYDEGEERNRGNFPPRFSGRQFPNYSSELNVNALELEDSALYLCASSLGDRGKNSPLHFGNGTRLTVT.

The chain uses TRBV7-2 and TRBJ2-2; 8 nucleotides line up with TRBD2. There are 16 residues in the CDR3. Germline lookup yields CDR1 SGHTA and CDR2 FQGNSA. V shed 6 bases and J 5 bases; nucleotides not matched to a gene: 11. In nucleotides, the CDR3 is TGTGCCAGCAGTCCCGGGCGGGGGGTACGGACCGGGGAGCTGTTTTTT. Translated, it gives CASSPGRGVRTGELFF.

The rearrangement links TRBV12-3 or TRBV12-4 to TRBJ2-7, with D perhaps matching TRBD1 (5 bases). The V end was cut by 5 bases, the J end by 6 bases, with 11 bases between. The CDR3 covers 12 residues. The CDR3 coding sequence is TGTGCCAGCAGTACCCTGCAGGGCGAGCAGTACTTC. Translated, it gives CASSTLQGEQYF.

The J gene is TRBJ2-7, the V gene TRBV28; tentatively, D is TRBD2 (5 bases). Germline CDR1 MDHEN, CDR2 SYDVKM. The CDR3 is made up of 14 amino acids. Trimming took 1 base from V and 3 from J, leaving 10 bases between them. The CDR3 is CASSLSRTYYEQYF. CDR3 DNA: TGTGCCAGCAGTTTATCCCGGACTTACTACGAGCAGTACTTC.

This clone was seen a single time. The rearrangement joins TRBV3-1 (or the pseudogene TRBV3-2) to TRBJ2-7; 10 bases match TRBD2. The CDR3 is 17 residues long. V shed 1 base, J shed 6 bases, and the junction held 12 bases outside the gene matches. CDR1 and CDR2 (germline): LGHDT, YNNKEL (reference sequence). The CDR3 DNA follows: TGTGCCAGCAGCCAAGTCACCGCGGCTAGCGGGAGAGGCGAGCAGTACTTC. Translated, it gives CASSQVTAASGRGEQYF.

This clone was detected a few times. V gene TRBV29-1 combines with J gene TRBJ2-7, with TRBD1 matching over 7 bases. Trimming at V came to 6 bases and at J to 1 base, leaving 6 bases not matched to a gene. Germline lookup yields CDR1 SQVTM and CDR2 ANQGSEA. The CDR3 spans 13 residues. The CDR3 spells CSVGPGQSYEQYF. The DNA of the CDR3 is TGCAGCGTGGGCCCGGGACAGTCCTACGAGCAGTACTTC.

The genes are TRBV24-1 and TRBJ1-2, with D perhaps matching TRBD1 (5 bases). The CDR3 sequence is 14 residues long. Germline CDR1 is KGHDR and CDR2 is SFDVKD. Between the trimmed V and J ends, which lost 2 bases and 4 bases, there was a span of 10 bases. The DNA for the CDR3 is TGTGCCACCAGTGATTCGACAGCAAGCTATGGCTACACCTTC. Protein: CATSDSTASYGYTF.